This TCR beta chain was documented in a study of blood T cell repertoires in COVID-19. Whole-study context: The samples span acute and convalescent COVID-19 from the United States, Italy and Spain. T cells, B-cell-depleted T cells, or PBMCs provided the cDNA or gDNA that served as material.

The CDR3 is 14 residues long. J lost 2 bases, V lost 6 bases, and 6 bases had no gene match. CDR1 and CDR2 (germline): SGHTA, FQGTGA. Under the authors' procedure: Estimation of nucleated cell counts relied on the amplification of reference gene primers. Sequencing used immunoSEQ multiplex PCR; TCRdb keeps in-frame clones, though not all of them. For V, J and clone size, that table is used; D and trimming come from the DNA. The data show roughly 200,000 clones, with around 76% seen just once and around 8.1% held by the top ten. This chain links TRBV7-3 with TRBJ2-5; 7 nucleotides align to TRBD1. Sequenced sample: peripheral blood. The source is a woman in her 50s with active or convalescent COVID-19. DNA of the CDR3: TGTGCCAGCAGGCCTCCGGGACAGCAAGAGACCCAGTACTTC. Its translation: CASRPPGQQETQYF. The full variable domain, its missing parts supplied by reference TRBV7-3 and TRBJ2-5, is GAGVSQTPSNKVTEKGKYVELRCDPISGHTALYWYRQSLGQGPEFLIYFQGTGAADDSGLPNDRFFAVRPEGSVSTLKIQRTERGDSAVYLCASRPPGQQETQYFGPGTRLLVL.